Sequencing of this T cell receptor beta chain was carried out in a study of T-cell memory formation after mild COVID-19. V was pared by 1 base and J by 9 bases, with 13 bases between. The CDR3 runs to 14 residues. CDR1 and CDR2 from the germline V gene are SGHTA and FQGNSA. MiXCR was run by TCRdb on the 5' RACE reads, yielding one entry per CDR3 protein. The sample lists approximately 580,000 distinct CDR3 sequences; 20% were seen once. This TCR was sampled from an adult woman who had mild COVID-19 (a few samples of this study predate the infection). Cell type and time point are not known. Material: PBMCs or a T cell subset sorted from them (not recorded which). The chain joins TRBV7-2 to TRBJ2-1; D tentatively fits TRBD1 or TRBD2 (5 bases each). The CDR3 sequence: CASSLVVGAGEQFF. In DNA, the CDR3 is TGTGCCAGCAGCTTAGTTGTCGGGGCGGGTGAGCAGTTCTTC. The variable domain in full, with the rest retrieved from reference TRBV7-2 and TRBJ2-1, is GAGVSQSPSNKVTEKGKDVELRCDPISGHTALYWYRQSLGQGLEFLIYFQGNSAPDKSGLPSDRFSAERTGGSVSTLTIQRTQQEDSAVYLCASSLVVGAGEQFFGPGTRLTVL.